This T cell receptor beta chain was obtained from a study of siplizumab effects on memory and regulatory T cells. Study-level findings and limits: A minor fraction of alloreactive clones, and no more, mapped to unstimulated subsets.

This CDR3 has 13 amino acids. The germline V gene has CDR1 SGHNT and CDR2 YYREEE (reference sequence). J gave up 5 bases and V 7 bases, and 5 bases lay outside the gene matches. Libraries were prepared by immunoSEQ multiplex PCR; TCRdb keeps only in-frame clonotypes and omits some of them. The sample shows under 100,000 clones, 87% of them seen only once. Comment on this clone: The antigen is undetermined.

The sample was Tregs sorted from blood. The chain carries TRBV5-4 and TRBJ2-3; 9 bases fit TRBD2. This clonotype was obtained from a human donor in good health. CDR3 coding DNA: TGTGCCAGCCGAAGCGGGGGGCAAGATACGCAGTATTTT. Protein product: CASRSGGQDTQYF.